Each of the 24 T cell receptor beta chains below was sequenced from the same sample in a study of T cells in Graves' hyperthyroidism and ophthalmopathy. Researchers took RNA transcripts and amplified the TCR beta CDR3 regions from them. The study used the HTBI primer set for a first-round RT-PCR of the TCR CDR3. TCRdb re-derived calls from the multiplex PCR reads in MiXCR, one entry per CDR3 protein. The sample yields about 680,000 distinct CDR3 sequences, around 40% seen once. Sample: blood. The origin of the receptors is a woman in her thirties or forties with Graves' hyperthyroidism.

This clonotype was recorded at least ten times. The chain combines TRBV10-3 with TRBJ2-7, with D possibly being TRBD1 (5 bases). The CDR3 is made up of 14 amino acids. Germline CDR1 and CDR2: ENHRY and SYGVKD. The V end lost 2 bases, the J end lost 2 bases, and 10 bases lay between the germline ends. The CDR3 region has the DNA TGTGCCATCAGTGAGGTCGGCAGGGCCTACGAGCAGTACTTC. It encodes CAISEVGRAYEQYF.

A word on this clonotype: A much larger clone differs from this one at a single base, so this may be a read error. This chain links TRBV20-1 with TRBJ2-7, with 7 nucleotides matching TRBD2. The germline gives CDR1 DFQATT, CDR2 SNEGSKA (reference sequence). The CDR3 runs to 15 residues. The CDR3 DNA sequence: TGCAGTGCTAGTGAGCGACTAGCCAGCTCCTACGGGCAGTACTTC. The encoded protein is CSASERLASSYGQYF.

The table lists this clonotype with many counts. V is TRBV20-1 and J is TRBJ1-5; tentatively, D is TRBD1 (5 bases). The CDR3 sequence is 13 residues long. The germline gives CDR1 DFQATT, CDR2 SNEGSKA (reference sequence). V shed 5 bases and J shed 4 bases, with 12 bases lying between them. The chain's CDR3 is CSAPRDLNQPQHF. The CDR3 DNA follows: TGCAGTGCTCCCCGGGACCTAAATCAGCCCCAGCATTTT.

V usage is TRBV7-2 and J usage is TRBJ2-7; D is possibly TRBD2 (5 bases). CDR3 length: 13 residues. V was clipped by 3 bases and J by 4 bases, with 10 bases between them. Germline values: CDR1 SGHTA, CDR2 FQGNSA. CDR3 loop: CASSLADFYEQYF. The CDR3 coding sequence is TGTGCCAGCAGCTTGGCGGACTTTTACGAGCAGTACTTC.

With respect to this clonotype: A much larger clone lies one base from this, so it may be a read error. The chain combines TRBV11-1 with TRBJ1-1; tentative D call: TRBD1 (5 bases). Trimming took off 0 bases at V and 5 bases at J, with 13 bases between the two ends. The CDR3 is 15 residues long. Germline V gene sequence: CDR1 SGHAT, CDR2 FQDESV (reference sequence). The CDR3 sequence: CASSLASRGRTEAFF. The CDR3 DNA reads TGTGCCAGCAGCTTAGCGAGTCGGGGCCGGACTGAAGCTTTCTTT.

In regard to this clonotype: The junction and the germline gene differ at one end; a read error may be behind it. V gene TRBV10-3 combines with J gene TRBJ1-1; 9 nucleotides align to TRBD1. Germline values: CDR1 ENHRY, CDR2 SYGVKD. The CDR3 covers 14 residues. The CDR3: CASSESQGASGAFF. The CDR3 nucleotides are TGTGCCAGCAGTGAGTCACAGGGGGCGAGTGGAGCTTTCTTT.

This clonotype was recorded at least ten times. The chain combines TRBV2 with TRBJ1-4, with D maybe TRBD1 (5 bases). The CDR3 runs to 13 residues. The V gene's germline CDR1 is SNHLY and CDR2 FYNNEI. Trimming left V 7 bases short and J 7 bases short, with 13 bases between. The CDR3 nucleotides read TGTGCCAGCAATGGGGGGGTAACTGAAAAACTGTTTTTT. It encodes CASNGGVTEKLFF.

This clonotype was detected a few times. The gene calls are TRBV6-5 and TRBJ1-1; 9 positions agree with TRBD1. With V trimmed by 4 bases and J by 6 bases, 6 bases remained unmatched. CDR1 is MNHEY and CDR2 is SVGAGI in the germline V gene. The CDR3 runs 14 residues. CDR3 region: CASSFTGGAPEAFF. The CDR3, as DNA: TGTGCCAGCAGTTTTACAGGGGGCGCCCCTGAAGCTTTCTTT.

This clonotype came up many times. The rearrangement links TRBV7-8 to TRBJ2-7, with 8 bases lining up with TRBD1. Germline V gene sequence: CDR1 SGHVS, CDR2 FQNEAQ. The CDR3 runs to 15 residues. The V and J ends lost 4 bases and 2 bases, in that order; junction bases with no gene match: 7. The CDR3 sequence: CASSSYRGIAYEQYF. CDR3 sequence (DNA): TGTGCCAGCAGCTCCTACAGGGGGATCGCCTACGAGCAGTACTTC.

The chain carries TRBV12-3 or TRBV12-4 and TRBJ2-7; the D gene is possibly TRBD1 (6 bases). The CDR3 is made up of 15 amino acids. Trimming cost V 3 bases and J 1 base, with 13 bases left between them. DNA of the CDR3: TGTGCCAGCAGTTTGAGGGGGTCCTATTCCTACGAGCAGTACTTC. This translates into CASSLRGSYSYEQYF.

This chain links TRBV6-5 with TRBJ1-1; 8 bases align to TRBD1. From germline, CDR1 is MNHEY and CDR2 SVGAGI. This CDR3 is built from 16 residues. V lost 5 bases, J lost 3 bases, and 11 bases stayed unmatched. The CDR3 DNA reads as TGTGCCAGCAGTACCGACAGGGGCCATTTGGACACTGAAGCTTTCTTT. Translating gives CASSTDRGHLDTEAFF.

This clonotype was observed a handful of times. This rearrangement joins TRBV10-3 to TRBJ2-6; a weak D match, TRBD1 (5 bases). This CDR3 is 15 amino acids long. Germline V gene sequence: CDR1 ENHRY, CDR2 SYGVKD. The CDR3 DNA sequence: TGTGCTTTCGGGCAGGGATGGTCTGGGGCCAACGTCCTGACTTTC. Translation gives CAFGQGWSGANVLTF.

This clonotype was counted ten times or more. The chain carries TRBV10-1 and TRBJ2-5, with 10 bases lining up with TRBD2. Germline trimming cut 4 bases from V and 5 bases from J; bases unmatched to any gene: 4. CDR1 and CDR2 from the germline V gene are WNHNN and SYGVQD (reference sequence). The CDR3 covers 14 residues. The chain's CDR3 is CASSGPGLAETQYF. As DNA, the CDR3 is TGCGCCAGCAGTGGGCCGGGACTAGCGGAGACCCAGTACTTC.

This clonotype was found a few times. This sequence may be a read error, since a much larger clone differs from it by one base. The CDR3 nucleotides read TGCAGTGCTAGACACCCTGAAGGGAATTCACCCCTCCACTTT. Amino acids: CSARHPEGNSPLHF. The chain recombines TRBV20-1 with TRBJ1-6; D is uncertain. The CDR3 totals 14 residues. V was cut by 2 bases and J by 7 bases, with 12 bases left in between. Germline-derived CDR1 and CDR2 are DFQATT and SNEGSKA (reference sequence).

In this sample, this clonotype turned up many times. The chain employs TRBV19 and TRBJ1-2; D possibly corresponds to TRBD1 (5 bases). CDR3 size: 15 residues. Trimming left V 8 bases short and J 4 bases short, with 20 bases between. The germline gives CDR1 LNHDA, CDR2 SQIVND (reference sequence). This CDR3 reads CASCVQGAAIYGYTF. As DNA, the CDR3 is TGTGCCAGTTGCGTTCAAGGGGCGGCGATCTATGGCTACACCTTC.

This clonotype was picked up a small number of times. The gene calls are TRBV29-1 and TRBJ1-6; D call uncertain. This CDR3 spans 13 amino acids. V was clipped by 3 bases and J by 6 bases, with 9 bases between them. Per germline, CDR1 SQVTM and CDR2 ANQGSEA. DNA of the CDR3: TGCAGCGTTGACGACGGCATTAATTCACCCCTCCACTTT. Encoded protein: CSVDDGINSPLHF.

The J gene is TRBJ1-5, the V gene TRBV6-6; no clear D. CDR1 MNHNY and CDR2 SVGAGI come from the germline V gene (reference sequence). This CDR3 has 15 residues. The V gene lost 0 bases and the J gene lost 5 bases, with 11 bases spanning the gap. CDR3 nucleotides: TGTGCCAGCAGTTACTCGTACACCCAACATCAGCCCCAGCATTTT. Its translation: CASSYSYTQHQPQHF.

Concerning this clonotype itself: Possible read error: a much larger clone is one base away. This chain uses TRBV2 with TRBJ1-5; TRBD1 might be the D (5 bases). CDR1 and CDR2 (germline): SNHLY, FYNNEI. This CDR3 comprises 14 residues. The CDR3 DNA is TGTGCCAGGAGTGGCGGGACGGGATATCAGCCCCAGCATTTT. This gives the protein CARSGGTGYQPQHF.

This chain uses TRBV20-1 with TRBJ1-1, with D hard to call. The CDR3 has 13 amino acids. Trimming stripped 7 bases from V and 0 bases from J, with 12 bases between. Germline assignment: CDR1 DFQATT and CDR2 SNEGSKA (reference sequence). CDR3 bases: TGCAGTGTCCAAGGTGGGGTGAACACTGAAGCTTTCTTT. Translated: CSVQGGVNTEAFF.

This clonotype was seen a few times. The chain recombines TRBV25-1 with TRBJ1-1; TRBD1 might be the D (6 bases). Germline assignment: CDR1 MGHDK and CDR2 SYGVNS. V was clipped by 7 bases and J by 4 bases, with 10 bases between them. The CDR3 sequence is 12 residues long. This chain's CDR3 is CASTQGLTEAFF. As DNA, the CDR3 is TGTGCCAGCACTCAGGGGCTCACTGAAGCTTTCTTT.

This clonotype was picked up a small number of times. This chain joins TRBV5-4 and TRBJ1-1, with D perhaps TRBD1 (5 bases). Trimming pared 3 bases from V and 1 base from J, leaving 13 bases between. The germline CDR1 and CDR2 sequences are SGHNT and YYREEE (reference sequence). The CDR3 length is 15 residues. The CDR3 nucleotides read TGTGCCAGCAGCTCCCCCCCAGGGACGAACACTGAAGCTTTCTTT. This translates into CASSSPPGTNTEAFF.

The chain employs TRBV5-6 and TRBJ1-2; no clear D gene. V lost 0 bases to trimming and J lost 4 bases, with 13 bases between them. The germline V gene has CDR1 SGHDT and CDR2 YYEEEE. The CDR3 covers 15 residues. The CDR3: CASSLAGLKGYGYTF. CDR3 nucleotides: TGTGCCAGCAGCTTGGCCGGCCTCAAGGGCTATGGCTACACCTTC.

With regard to this clonotype: The junction differs from germline at one of its ends, possibly a read error. The chain links TRBV5-3 to TRBJ1-1; D may be TRBD1 (6 bases). TRBV5-3 is given ORF status, its function remaining uncertain. CDR3 length: 15 amino acids. CDR3 DNA sequence: TGTGCCAGCAGCTTGGTCGGGGGCGCAAGGGTGACAGCTTTCTTT. Its translation is CASSLVGGARVTAFF.

This chain joins TRBV7-6 and TRBJ1-2; D not resolved. Trimming left V 5 bases short and J 6 bases short, with 16 bases between. CDR1 SGHVS and CDR2 FNYEAQ come from the germline V gene. This CDR3 region has 14 residues. CDR3 DNA sequence: TGTGCCAGCAGCCCGGGCTTTGAGGGCGATGGCTACACCTTC. Amino acid sequence: CASSPGFEGDGYTF.